The next 27 T cell receptor beta chains were all read from a single sample in a study of T cells after somatic rescue of genetic block. The repertoire was sequenced with immunoSEQ multiplex PCR; TCRdb's copy has only in-frame clones and lacks some. The table records around 67,000 clones, roughly 94% of them present only once. Sequencing used peripheral blood mononuclear cells (PBMCs). The receptor set was obtained from a man aged 40-49 years.

CDR3 coding DNA: TGCGCCAGCAGCCAAAGCGGGGGGTCGGAAGAGACCCAGTACTTC. Residues: CASSQSGGSEETQYF. J is TRBJ2-5 and V is TRBV5-1, with 9 positions matching TRBD2. Per germline, CDR1 SGHRS and CDR2 YFSETQ. Germline trimming cut 4 bases from V and 3 bases from J; bases unmatched to any gene: 7. CDR3 size: 15 residues.

V is TRBV2 and J is TRBJ2-3, with TRBD2 identical over 9 bases. The CDR3 has 15 amino acids. With 0 bases clipped from V and 4 bases from J, the junction kept 2 bases outside the gene matches. Germline CDR1 is SNHLY and CDR2 is FYNNEI. The chain's CDR3 is CASSEASGGPDTQYF. DNA of the CDR3: TGTGCCAGCAGTGAAGCTAGCGGGGGACCAGATACGCAGTATTTT. Combining the CDR3 with reference TRBV2 and TRBJ2-3 gives the whole variable domain EPEVTQTPSHQVTQMGQEVILRCVPISNHLYFYWYRQILGQKVEFLVSFYNNEISEKSEIFDDQFSVERPDGSNFTLKIRSTKLEDSAMYFCASSEASGGPDTQYFGPGTRLTVL.

The chain has TRBV5-6 and TRBJ2-1, with D unresolved. The ends were cut back, 1 base at V and 5 bases at J, with 7 bases in the middle. Germline V CDR1 and CDR2: SGHDT, YYEEEE. This CDR3 comprises 13 residues. The CDR3 is CASSLFLDNEQFF. DNA for the CDR3: TGTGCCAGCAGCTTGTTTCTGGACAATGAGCAGTTCTTC.

The V call is TRBV30, the J call TRBJ1-6; a weak D match, TRBD1 (5 bases). Germline CDR1 reads GTSNPN; CDR2 reads SVGIG (reference sequence). V lost 1 base and J 6 bases, leaving 13 bases between the germline ends. The CDR3 has 15 residues. This CDR3 is CAWSGGRGGNSPLHF. The CDR3, as DNA: TGTGCCTGGAGTGGGGGCCGTGGGGGTAATTCACCCCTCCACTTT.

This chain links TRBV28 with TRBJ2-6, with 7 bases lining up with TRBD1. Losses at the gene ends were 6 bases for V and 8 bases for J; bases not matched to a gene: 10. The CDR3 contains 15 residues. Germline CDR1 is MDHEN and CDR2 is SYDVKM. The CDR3 region is CASSLGQVPSNVLTF. The CDR3 nucleotides read TGTGCCAGCAGCCTAGGACAGGTTCCCTCCAACGTCCTGACTTTC.

V gene TRBV20-1 combines with J gene TRBJ2-7; D is ambiguous. Germline assignment: CDR1 DFQATT and CDR2 SNEGSKA (reference sequence). The CDR3 extends over 10 amino acids. Between the trimmed V and J ends, which lost 5 bases and 4 bases, there was a span of 6 bases. CDR3 DNA: TGCAGTGCTTCATCTTACGAGCAGTACTTC. Protein sequence: CSASSYEQYF.

The rearrangement joins TRBV4-3 to TRBJ2-4; D unresolved. The CDR3 extends over 15 amino acids. The germline CDR1 and CDR2 sequences are LGHNA and YSLEER. The V and J ends lost 0 bases and 0 bases respectively, with 6 bases between them. The CDR3 region is CASSQDPLAKNIQYF. DNA of the CDR3: TGCGCCAGCAGCCAAGATCCGTTAGCCAAAAACATTCAGTACTTC.

The rearrangement joins TRBV4-1 to TRBJ2-7, with D possibly being TRBD1 (5 bases). The length of the CDR3 is 15 residues. The germline V gene encodes CDR1 MGHRA and CDR2 YSYEKL. Between the trimmed V and J ends, which lost 0 bases and 1 base, there was a span of 10 bases. In DNA form, the CDR3 reads TGCGCCAGCAGCCAAGACGTCAGGGAATCCTACGAGCAGTACTTC. The encoded protein is CASSQDVRESYEQYF.

The V call is TRBV2, the J call TRBJ1-2; D may be TRBD1 (6 bases). Trimming removed 3 bases from V and 0 bases from J, with 8 bases in between. Germline lookup yields CDR1 SNHLY and CDR2 FYNNEI. This CDR3 spans 14 amino acids. The CDR3 region is CASSEEGANYGYTF. The CDR3 DNA follows: TGTGCCAGCAGTGAGGAGGGGGCTAACTATGGCTACACCTTC.

The J gene is TRBJ1-1, the V gene TRBV6-1; no firm D call. This CDR3 is built from 16 residues. V lost 4 bases to trimming and J lost 1 base, with 16 bases between them. In germline, CDR1 is MNHNS, CDR2 SASEGT. CDR3: CASSVSSRLPNTEAFF. Here the CDR3 DNA reads TGTGCCAGCAGTGTCTCCTCGAGGTTACCGAACACTGAAGCTTTCTTT.

The V call is TRBV5-6, the J call TRBJ1-5, with D unresolved. Germline V gene sequence: CDR1 SGHDT, CDR2 YYEEEE. This CDR3 is built from 13 residues. V shed 0 bases and J shed 4 bases, with 5 bases lying between them. This CDR3 is CASSLVGNQPQHF. The CDR3 DNA sequence: TGTGCCAGCAGCTTGGTAGGGAATCAGCCCCAGCATTTT.

The V and J genes are TRBV19 and TRBJ1-2; D is possibly TRBD1 (5 bases). The CDR3 is 13 amino acids. Germline V lookup: CDR1 LNHDA, CDR2 SQIVND (reference sequence). V was trimmed by 10 bases and J by 3 bases, leaving 15 bases between them. The CDR3 protein is CAISDSDHYGYTF. In nucleotides, the CDR3 is TGTGCCATTTCCGACAGCGATCACTATGGCTACACCTTC.

The chain recombines TRBV7-3 with TRBJ2-3; no clear D. V lost 5 bases, J lost 3 bases, and 12 bases lay in between. The length of the CDR3 is 14 residues. In germline, CDR1 is SGHTA, CDR2 FQGTGA. The CDR3 nucleotides read TGTGCCAGCAGCATCCTCGGTGGGACAGATACGCAGTATTTT. This codes for CASSILGGTDTQYF.

This clone is a singleton in its sample. The chain has TRBV7-9 and TRBJ1-1; maybe TRBD1 (5 bases). The CDR3 runs to 15 residues. Trimming removed 5 bases at V and 1 base at J, with 14 bases between. In germline, CDR1 is SEHNR, CDR2 FQNEAQ (reference sequence). The CDR3 DNA reads as TGTGCCAGCAGCCCCCGGGGGAGGGGGAACACTGAAGCTTTCTTT. The encoded protein is CASSPRGRGNTEAFF.

J is TRBJ1-6 and V is TRBV10-3, with 8 bases matching TRBD1. From germline, CDR1 is ENHRY and CDR2 SYGVKD. The CDR3 has 17 amino acids. V dropped 0 bases and J dropped 5; count of bases not matched to a gene: 6. CDR3 sequence reads: CAISESGQGRNNSPLHF. CDR3 bases: TGTGCCATCAGTGAGTCTGGACAGGGTAGGAATAATTCACCCCTCCACTTT.

The chain uses TRBV21-1 and TRBJ1-5. TRBV21-1 is classified as a pseudogene. The CDR3 covers 11 residues. The CDR3 coding sequence is TGTGCCAGCAGCACTAACCAGCCCCAGCATTTT. This codes for CASSTNQPQHF.

V usage is TRBV18 and J usage is TRBJ1-1; no clear D gene. Germline assignment: CDR1 KGHSH and CDR2 LQKENI. Trimming cost V 0 bases and J 4 bases, with 9 bases left between them. The CDR3 is 14 amino acids. The CDR3 nucleotides read TGTGCCAGCTCACCACCGGCAGCTTCCACTGAAGCTTTCTTT. It yields the protein CASSPPAASTEAFF. The variable domain in full, with the rest retrieved from reference TRBV18 and TRBJ1-1, is NAGVMQNPRHLVRRRGQEARLRCSPMKGHSHVYWYRQLPEEGLKFMVYLQKENIIDESGMPKERFSAEFPKEGPSILRIQQVVRGDSAAYFCASSPPAASTEAFFGQGTRLTVV.

Here the CDR3 reads CASSFGTVNSPLHF. The CDR3 nucleotides are TGTGCCAGCAGTTTCGGGACAGTAAATTCACCCCTCCACTTT. The chain uses TRBV6-5 and TRBJ1-6; 7 nucleotides align to TRBD1. CDR1 MNHEY and CDR2 SVGAGI come from the germline V gene. The V and J ends lost 4 bases and 7 bases, in that order; junction bases with no gene match: 4. CDR3 length equals 14 residues.

V and J are TRBV19 and TRBJ1-5, with D maybe TRBD1 (6 bases). The CDR3 covers 15 residues. Germline V lookup: CDR1 LNHDA, CDR2 SQIVND (reference sequence). Trimming left V 1 base short and J 5 bases short, with 12 bases between. CDR3 nucleotide sequence: TGTGCCAGTAGTATAGGGGGGGGGCCGGATCAGCCCCAGCATTTT. Protein: CASSIGGGPDQPQHF.

The chain couples TRBV7-2 to TRBJ2-4; 11 positions agree with TRBD1. The V gene's germline CDR1 is SGHTA and CDR2 FQGNSA. The V segment lost 5 bases and the J segment 6 bases; nucleotides outside the gene matches: 6. The length of the CDR3 is 15 residues. In DNA form, the CDR3 reads TGTGCCAGCAGCCAGGACAGGGGGCTGGGAAACATTCAGTACTTC. It is translated as CASSQDRGLGNIQYF.

V is TRBV10-3 and J is TRBJ1-5, with 7 bases aligning to TRBD1. CDR1 and CDR2 (germline): ENHRY, SYGVKD. The CDR3 is 13 amino acids. V lost 7 bases and J lost 7; bases outside the gene matches: 7. This CDR3 reads CAINDREGQPQHF. The CDR3 DNA is TGTGCCATCAACGACAGGGAGGGACAGCCCCAGCATTTT.

The chain recombines TRBV7-2 with TRBJ2-7; 10 positions agree with TRBD2. The CDR3 is made up of 17 amino acids. Germline CDR1 reads SGHTA; CDR2 reads FQGNSA. V shed 5 bases and J 2 bases; nucleotides not matched to a gene: 12. DNA of the CDR3: TGTGCCAGCAGCCCCTACCGATCTAGCGGGAGCCCCTACGAGCAGTACTTC. It translates to CASSPYRSSGSPYEQYF. The full variable domain, its missing parts supplied by reference TRBV7-2 and TRBJ2-7, is GAGVSQSPSNKVTEKGKDVELRCDPISGHTALYWYRQSLGQGLEFLIYFQGNSAPDKSGLPSDRFSAERTGGSVSTLTIQRTQQEDSAVYLCASSPYRSSGSPYEQYFGPGTRLTVT.

The chain employs TRBV2 and TRBJ2-7; D might be TRBD2 (7 bases). The CDR3 totals 15 residues. The V gene's germline CDR1 is SNHLY and CDR2 FYNNEI. V lost 3 bases to trimming and J lost 0 bases, with 12 bases between them. This CDR3 reads CASSEGGATSYEQYF. The DNA for the CDR3 is TGTGCCAGCAGTGAGGGGGGGGCGACCTCCTACGAGCAGTACTTC.

The chain links TRBV11-2 to TRBJ2-3; no clear D. V was shortened by 1 base and J by 2 bases, with 19 bases between the two germline ends. Germline assignment: CDR1 SGHAT and CDR2 FQNNGV. The length of the CDR3 is 18 residues. The chain's CDR3 is CASSLAVEWWGNTDTQYF. CDR3 DNA: TGTGCCAGCAGCTTAGCCGTGGAGTGGTGGGGTAACACAGATACGCAGTATTTT. Supplemented by reference TRBV11-2 and TRBJ2-3, the full variable domain reads EAGVAQSPRYKIIEKRQSVAFWCNPISGHATLYWYQQILGQGPKLLIQFQNNGVVDDSQLPKDRFSAERLKGVDSTLKIQPAKLEDSAVYLCASSLAVEWWGNTDTQYFGPGTRLTVL.

The genes are TRBV10-3 and TRBJ2-5, with TRBD1 matching over 9 bases. Germline-derived CDR1 and CDR2 are ENHRY and SYGVKD. The CDR3 consists of 15 residues. V lost 5 bases, J lost 2 bases, and 6 bases stayed unmatched. The CDR3 nucleotides read TGTGCCATCAGTTCGGGCGGGACAGGGCAAGAGACCCAGTACTTC. As protein: CAISSGGTGQETQYF.

This chain links TRBV5-8 with TRBJ2-5, with D unresolved. This CDR3 has 12 residues. Germline V gives CDR1 SGHTS, CDR2 YDEGEE. Trimming removed 3 bases from V and 5 bases from J, with 8 bases in between. The CDR3 reads CASSSPTETQYF. In DNA form, the CDR3 reads TGTGCCAGCAGCTCCCCAACGGAGACCCAGTACTTC.

This chain connects TRBV19 to TRBJ1-4, with D possibly TRBD1 on 6 matching bases. The germline gives CDR1 LNHDA, CDR2 SQIVND (reference sequence). V was cut by 5 bases and J by 2 bases, with 12 bases left in between. The CDR3 has 15 residues. CDR3 residues: CASSPSGVTNEKLFF. In DNA form, the CDR3 reads TGTGCCAGTAGTCCCTCAGGGGTTACTAATGAAAAACTGTTTTTT.